This T cell receptor beta chain was obtained from a study of beta chain features in type 1 diabetes. Central memory, naive, regulatory and stem cell-like memory CD4+ cells were sorted by CD45RO/CCR7/CD25/CD127/CD95/CD27. This clone has more than one count but fewer than ten. Antigen specificity is unknown. Expressed TCRB transcripts were sequenced after all isolated RNA was converted to cDNA. Produced via immunoSEQ multiplex PCR; TCRdb's table is partial and in-frame only. The sample contains 280,000 or so clones, around 16% of which appear only once. Findings and limits, study-wide: For TCRB rearrangement, an influence of HLA type remained unresolved here. Significant though moderate, a shortening of TCRB CDR3s appeared in all four CD4+ subsets of Type 1 diabetes patients.

Material for sequencing was naive CD4+ T cells from blood. The sequence came from a young man with type 1 diabetes.

This chain's CDR3 is CASSRLAGVGTDTQYF. The CDR3 DNA reads as TGTGCCAGCAGTAGGCTAGCGGGAGTCGGCACAGATACGCAGTATTTT. The V and J genes are TRBV28 and TRBJ2-3, with TRBD2 matching over 10 bases. Losses at the gene ends were 5 bases for V and 1 base for J; bases not matched to a gene: 6. Germline-derived CDR1 and CDR2 are MDHEN and SYDVKM. CDR3 length: 16 residues.